Each of the 18 T cell receptor beta chains below was sequenced from the same sample in a study of identical twins. TCRdb processed the 5' RACE reads anew with MiXCR; each CDR3 protein has one entry. The sample includes just over 500,000 distinct CDR3 sequences, around 20% of them seen just once. These data were also reused for a study on T cells expressing NK-cell markers.

The sample taken for sequencing was CD4+ T cells sorted from blood. These receptors were taken from a woman between 18 and 29 years old in good health.

This clonotype was detected only a few times. V gene TRBV6-5 combines with J gene TRBJ2-7; 10 nucleotides align to TRBD2. CDR1 MNHEY and CDR2 SVGAGI come from the germline V gene. V dropped 2 bases and J dropped 2; count of bases not matched to a gene: 3. This CDR3 has 15 residues. CDR3: CASSYASGRTYEQYF. DNA of the CDR3: TGTGCCAGCAGTTACGCTAGCGGGAGAACCTACGAGCAGTACTTC.

This sequence joins TRBV11-1 and TRBJ2-3; 8 bases align to TRBD2. The CDR3 length is 17 residues. V lost 5 bases and J lost 0; bases outside the gene matches: 10. CDR1 SGHAT and CDR2 FQDESV come from the germline V gene (reference sequence). The CDR3 sequence is CASSPHVGGGSTDTQYF. CDR3 nucleotides: TGTGCCAGCAGCCCCCACGTTGGCGGGGGGAGCACAGATACGCAGTATTTT.

The genes are TRBV25-1 and TRBJ2-5, with D uncertain. The CDR3 covers 14 residues. V was clipped by 1 base and J by 0 bases, with 6 bases between them. Germline V CDR1 and CDR2: MGHDK, SYGVNS. This CDR3 reads CASSESRYQETQYF. The CDR3 nucleotides are TGTGCCAGCAGTGAATCACGGTACCAAGAGACCCAGTACTTC.

The chain employs TRBV3-1 and TRBJ2-1, with a possible D match to TRBD2 (6 bases). This CDR3 is 13 amino acids long. Germline CDR1 and CDR2: LGHDT and YNNKEL (reference sequence). V was pared by 4 bases and J by 10 bases, with 14 bases between. CDR3 sequence reads: CASSPNPGDEQFF. The CDR3 DNA is TGTGCCAGCAGCCCCAACCCGGGGGACGAGCAGTTCTTC.

CDR3 protein: CASSPPTSPWETQYF. The CDR3, as DNA: TGTGCCAGCTCACCACCGACAAGTCCTTGGGAGACCCAGTACTTC. V and J are TRBV18 and TRBJ2-5, with no clear D. Looked up from germline, CDR1 is KGHSH and CDR2 is LQKENI. The CDR3 consists of 15 residues. The V end lost 0 bases, the J end lost 5 bases, and 13 bases lay between the germline ends.

This clonotype was counted between two and nine times. The chain combines TRBV30 with TRBJ1-6, with a weak D call TRBD1 (5 bases). This CDR3 has 13 residues. The germline V and J ends were trimmed by 4 bases and 6 bases, with 10 bases remaining between them. The germline V gene has CDR1 GTSNPN and CDR2 SVGIG (reference sequence). CDR3 bases: TGTGCCTGGAAATGGGGGGGTAATTCACCCCTCCACTTT. As protein: CAWKWGGNSPLHF.

This clonotype was detected only a few times. The chain carries TRBV5-1 and TRBJ1-2; D remains ambiguous. This CDR3 has 12 residues. Germline CDR1 reads SGHRS; CDR2 reads YFSETQ. V was shortened by 2 bases and J by 6 bases, with 8 bases between the two germline ends. CDR3 region: CASSLENHGYTF. Written as DNA, the CDR3 is TGCGCCAGCAGCTTAGAAAACCATGGCTACACCTTC. The whole variable domain, filled in from reference TRBV5-1 and TRBJ1-2, reads KAGVTQTPRYLIKTRGQQVTLSCSPISGHRSVSWYQQTPGQGLQFLFEYFSETQRNKGNFPGRFSGRQFSNSRSEMNVSTLELGDSALYLCASSLENHGYTFGSGTRLTVV.

This clonotype was detected ten times or more. This chain links TRBV12-3 or TRBV12-4 with TRBJ2-1, with no clear D. This CDR3 has 12 residues. With 2 bases removed from V and 4 bases from J, the gap between germline ends came to 3 bases. CDR3 in amino acids: CASSLIYNEQFF. The CDR3 DNA is TGTGCCAGCAGTTTAATATACAATGAGCAGTTCTTC.

The chain combines TRBV7-8 with TRBJ2-5; D is possibly TRBD2 (5 bases). The germline CDR1 and CDR2 sequences are SGHVS and FQNEAQ. V lost 4 bases, J lost 5 bases, and 11 bases lay in between. CDR3 length: 13 residues. CDR3 sequence: CASSSLQRETQYF. CDR3 in DNA: TGTGCCAGCAGCTCCTTGCAGCGGGAGACCCAGTACTTC.

The chain carries TRBV18 and TRBJ2-7; 7 nucleotides agree with TRBD1. The CDR3 length is 14 residues. Trimming took 7 bases from V and 2 from J; bases not matched to a gene: 8. Germline V gene lookup returns CDR1 KGHSH and CDR2 LQKENI. The CDR3: CASFSDRHTYEQYF. The CDR3 DNA reads as TGTGCCAGCTTTTCGGACAGGCACACCTACGAGCAGTACTTC. The entire variable domain, with the rest obtained from reference TRBV18 and TRBJ2-7, is as follows: NAGVMQNPRHLVRRRGQEARLRCSPMKGHSHVYWYRQLPEEGLKFMVYLQKENIIDESGMPKERFSAEFPKEGPSILRIQQVVRGDSAAYFCASFSDRHTYEQYFGPGTRLTVT.

This clonotype was seen a handful of times. This rearrangement joins TRBV20-1 to TRBJ2-3; D is possibly TRBD2 (6 bases). The CDR3 totals 16 residues. The V gene's germline CDR1 is DFQATT and CDR2 SNEGSKA (reference sequence). With 4 bases removed from V and 0 bases from J, the gap between germline ends came to 17 bases. The CDR3 bases are TGCAGTGCTACCGGCAGTAGCGGCCGTAGCACAGATACGCAGTATTTT. Translation gives CSATGSSGRSTDTQYF.

Only a few counts were recorded for this clonotype. This chain joins TRBV29-1 and TRBJ1-1; no reliable D call. The CDR3 spans 13 residues. Trimming stripped 2 bases from V and 0 bases from J, with 7 bases between. Germline V gene data show CDR1 as SQVTM and CDR2 as ANQGSEA. DNA of the CDR3: TGCAGCGTTGAAAACAGCATGAACACTGAAGCTTTCTTT. Amino acids: CSVENSMNTEAFF.

The J gene is TRBJ2-4, the V gene TRBV5-1, with D maybe TRBD2 (5 bases). Between the trimmed V and J ends, which lost 4 bases and 3 bases, there was a span of 14 bases. This CDR3 contains 15 residues. Germline V CDR1 and CDR2: SGHRS, YFSETQ. In DNA form, the CDR3 reads TGCGCCAGCAGCGTAACCGGACGGGACAAAAACATTCAGTACTTC. The encoded protein is CASSVTGRDKNIQYF. Using reference TRBV5-1 and TRBJ2-4 for the parts outside the CDR3, the full variable domain is KAGVTQTPRYLIKTRGQQVTLSCSPISGHRSVSWYQQTPGQGLQFLFEYFSETQRNKGNFPGRFSGRQFSNSRSEMNVSTLELGDSALYLCASSVTGRDKNIQYFGAGTRLSVL.

The CDR3 sequence: CASSLARSSGSVKEQFF. The CDR3 DNA follows: TGTGCCAGCAGCTTGGCCCGGAGCAGCGGGAGTGTTAAAGAGCAGTTCTTC. The chain carries TRBV7-6 and TRBJ2-1; 8 bases agree with TRBD2. With 3 bases clipped from V and 10 bases from J, the junction kept 17 bases outside the gene matches. Germline V gene sequence: CDR1 SGHVS, CDR2 FNYEAQ. The CDR3 is 17 amino acids.

This clonotype has only a few counts. The chain combines TRBV20-1 with TRBJ2-6, with TRBD1 matching 9 bases. Trimming cost V 3 bases and J 4 bases; bases outside gene matches: 10. Per germline, CDR1 DFQATT and CDR2 SNEGSKA (reference sequence). This CDR3 is built from 17 residues. The CDR3 here is CSARTGTGRSGANVLTF. CDR3 DNA sequence: TGCAGTGCTAGGACCGGGACAGGGAGATCCGGGGCCAACGTCCTGACTTTC.

The chain uses TRBV6-5 and TRBJ2-2, with a tentative D call TRBD1 (6 bases). Germline assignment: CDR1 MNHEY and CDR2 SVGAGI. The CDR3 runs to 15 residues. V was trimmed by 2 bases and J by 3 bases, leaving 10 bases between them. CDR3 DNA: TGTGCCAGCAGTTACCAAGGGGGTCACACCGGGGAGCTGTTTTTT. Its translation: CASSYQGGHTGELFF.

In its sample, this clonotype was seen a few times. V is TRBV29-1 and J is TRBJ2-3; perhaps TRBD2 as D (5 bases). Germline CDR1 and CDR2: SQVTM and ANQGSEA. CDR3 length: 13 amino acids. V lost 7 bases to trimming and J lost 6 bases, with 17 bases between them. CDR3 bases: TGCAGCGCCCTGGACTTCCGCGCGGATACGCAGTATTTT. Protein sequence: CSALDFRADTQYF.

This clonotype was counted ten times or more. The chain recombines TRBV5-1 with TRBJ1-3, with D unresolved. The V end was cut by 4 bases, the J end by 0 bases, with 5 bases between. The CDR3 is 13 amino acids. Germline-derived CDR1 and CDR2 are SGHRS and YFSETQ. CDR3 region: CASSEGSGNTIYF. The CDR3 nucleotides are TGCGCCAGCAGCGAGGGCTCTGGAAACACCATATATTTT. Full variable domain (missing parts from reference TRBV5-1 and TRBJ1-3): KAGVTQTPRYLIKTRGQQVTLSCSPISGHRSVSWYQQTPGQGLQFLFEYFSETQRNKGNFPGRFSGRQFSNSRSEMNVSTLELGDSALYLCASSEGSGNTIYFGEGSWLTVV.